A selection of T cell receptor beta chains follows, all from one sample in a study of monozygotic twins with inflammatory bowel disease. TCRdb reanalyzed the 5' RACE reads, giving one entry per CDR3 protein sequence and no DNA. This table holds about 160,000 distinct CDR3 sequences. Material: blood. The source is a human donor with ulcerative colitis or Crohn's disease, or a healthy co-twin of an affected twin (not recorded which). CDR3s include the opening cysteine and the closing phenylalanine or tryptophan. Fields, in order: CDR3 length, J gene, V gene, CDR3 protein.

CDR3 length: 14; J gene: TRBJ2-3; V gene: TRBV11-2; CDR3 protein: CASSEGRYTDTQYF
CDR3 length: 14; J gene: TRBJ2-2; V gene: TRBV6-1; CDR3 protein: CASKSDTNTGELFF
CDR3 length: 13; J gene: TRBJ2-1; V gene: TRBV12-3/TRBV12-4; CDR3 protein: CASSKQVYNEQFF
CDR3 length: 14; J gene: TRBJ1-2; V gene: TRBV5-1; CDR3 protein: CASSSPGGDYGYTF
CDR3 length: 18; J gene: TRBJ1-6; V gene: TRBV7-6; CDR3 protein: CASSRAGTGGPGDSPLHF
CDR3 length: 18; J gene: TRBJ2-1; V gene: TRBV5-6; CDR3 protein: CASSSGTSGRPPFNEQFF
CDR3 length: 14; J gene: TRBJ1-1; V gene: TRBV12-3/TRBV12-4; CDR3 protein: CASNPLTGAGEAFF
CDR3 length: 15; J gene: TRBJ2-7; V gene: TRBV6-1; CDR3 protein: CASSEGPGPNYEQYF
CDR3 length: 14; J gene: TRBJ2-1; V gene: TRBV9; CDR3 protein: CASSSPSSYNEQFF
CDR3 length: 15; J gene: TRBJ2-5; V gene: TRBV7-9; CDR3 protein: CASSPAEGNQETQYF
CDR3 length: 13; J gene: TRBJ1-5; V gene: TRBV20-1; CDR3 protein: CSARERGSQPQHF
CDR3 length: 15; J gene: TRBJ2-2; V gene: TRBV7-9; CDR3 protein: CASSRQGSNTGELFF
CDR3 length: 14; J gene: TRBJ1-5; V gene: TRBV20-1; CDR3 protein: CSARGDRDNQPQHF
CDR3 length: 17; J gene: TRBJ2-2; V gene: TRBV11-2; CDR3 protein: CASSLRGGGGWTGELFF
CDR3 length: 13; J gene: TRBJ2-1; V gene: TRBV5-1; CDR3 protein: CASNPAGVNEQFF
CDR3 length: 15; J gene: TRBJ1-3; V gene: TRBV15; CDR3 protein: CATSRDQSGGNTIYF